These T cell receptor beta chains were read from a single sample in a study of blood T cells in healthy people across ages. TCRdb called the 5' RACE reads again in MiXCR, with one record for every CDR3 protein. The repertoire holds 2 million or so distinct CDR3 sequences, with around 48% as singletons. The sequenced sample was blood. The receptors were gathered from a woman in her forties in good health. Both conserved end residues are part of each CDR3. A D gene is named only where the DNA matches it firmly. Size tells how often a clone was seen (once, few, many) or the class of an expanded clone, and some rows leave it out.

TRBV11-1,13,TRBJ2-7,NA,NA,CASSIGDDYEQYF,TGTGCCAGCAGTATAGGGGACGATTACGAGCAGTACTTC
TRBV13,16,TRBJ2-5,NA,NA,CASSFNSGGKEETQYF,TGTGCCAGCAGCTTCAATAGCGGCGGAAAGGAGGAGACCCAGTACTTC
TRBV6-5,14,TRBJ1-2,NA,TRBD1,CASSYRTGSHSYTF,TGTGCCAGCAGTTATCGGACAGGTAGCCATAGCTACACCTTC
TRBV9,15,TRBJ2-5,NA,TRBD1,CASSVGDRGKETQYF,TGTGCCAGCAGCGTAGGGGACAGGGGAAAAGAGACCCAGTACTTC
TRBV4-1,16,TRBJ1-4,NA,NA,CASSQDLDGRNEKLFF,TGCGCCAGCAGCCAAGATCTGGACGGCCGGAATGAAAAACTGTTTTTT
TRBV2,13,TRBJ2-7,many,NA,CASSEQGSYEQYF,TGTGCCAGCAGTGAACAGGGTTCCTACGAGCAGTACTTC
TRBV7-9,15,TRBJ2-5,NA,NA,CASSARGTRQETQYF,TGTGCCAGCAGCGCCCGGGGTACACGTCAAGAGACCCAGTACTTC
TRBV7-2,14,TRBJ2-7,NA,NA,CASSLAQQGRRQYF,TGTGCCAGCAGCTTAGCGCAACAGGGACGGCGGCAGTACTTC
TRBV28,15,TRBJ1-2,NA,TRBD1,CASSTTGAPNYGYTF,TGTGCCAGCAGCACTACAGGGGCCCCCAACTATGGCTACACCTTC
TRBV20-1,15,TRBJ1-5,few,NA,CSASGRQYSNQPQHF,TGCAGTGCTAGCGGCAGGCAATATAGCAATCAGCCCCAGCATTTT
TRBV5-1,15,TRBJ2-5,NA,NA,CASLQGPSYQETQYF,TGCGCCAGCCTTCAGGGGCCCTCGTACCAAGAGACCCAGTACTTC
TRBV20-1,12,TRBJ2-3,NA,TRBD1,CRGQAGTDTQYF,TGCAGGGGACAGGCGGGCACAGATACGCAGTATTTT
TRBV6-5,15,TRBJ2-1,few,TRBD2,CASTGLGGGYNEQFF,TGTGCCAGCACCGGCCTTGGCGGGGGATACAATGAGCAGTTCTTC
TRBV20-1,16,TRBJ2-1,NA,TRBD2,CSASTTASGGDNEQFF,TGCAGTGCCTCGACGACGGCTAGCGGGGGTGACAATGAACAGTTCTTC
TRBV28,11,TRBJ1-1,NA,NA,CASLALPEAFF,TGTGCCAGCCTGGCTTTGCCCGAAGCTTTCTTT
TRBV27,14,TRBJ2-3,NA,NA,CAGSWGANTDTQYF,TGTGCCGGCAGTTGGGGAGCAAACACAGATACGCAGTATTTT
TRBV6-1,15,TRBJ2-7,NA,NA,CASSDLTEIYNEQYF,TGTGCCAGCAGTGATCTAACAGAGATTTACAATGAGCAGTACTTC
TRBV20-1,13,TRBJ2-5,NA,TRBD2,CSASGGALKTQYF,TGCAGTGCTAGCGGGGGGGCGTTGAAGACCCAGTACTTC
TRBV5-1,17,TRBJ1-6,NA,TRBD1,CASSLHPGTGGNSPLHF,TGCGCCAGCAGCTTGCATCCCGGGACAGGAGGCAATTCACCCCTCCACTTT
TRBV3-1,16,TRBJ2-5,NA,TRBD1,CASSNYGTDSQETQYF,TGTGCCAGCAGCAACTACGGGACAGACTCCCAAGAGACCCAGTACTTC
TRBV6-5,16,TRBJ2-7,once,TRBD2,CASSYRTSGGVYEQYF,TGTGCCAGCAGTTACCGAACTAGCGGGGGAGTTTACGAGCAGTACTTC
TRBV5-1,15,TRBJ2-7,few,NA,CASSPGPDSSYEQYF,TGCGCCAGCAGCCCGGGGCCGGATAGCTCCTACGAGCAGTACTTC
TRBV4-2,16,TRBJ2-7,few,NA,CASSQVGDAKSYEQYF,TGTGCCAGCAGCCAAGTAGGGGACGCTAAATCCTACGAGCAGTACTTC
TRBV20-1,15,TRBJ2-5,NA,NA,CSARRGGAEQETQYF,TGCAGTGCTAGAAGGGGCGGGGCGGAGCAAGAGACCCAGTACTTC
TRBV25-1,13,TRBJ1-1,few,NA,CASSDWAGSEAFF,TGTGCCAGCAGTGATTGGGCTGGGTCTGAAGCTTTCTTT